This is a list of T cell receptor beta chains from one sample in a study of shared clonotypes between healthy human individuals. Repertoires were generated with immunoSEQ multiplex PCR, while TCRdb's copy carries only in-frame clones and drops some. The table includes some 2.3 million clones, 85% to 95% detected once. Sequenced sample: naive CD4+ T cells from PBMCs. These receptors all stem from a man younger than 35 in good health. Some clones in this sample may be carry-over from other donors' samples. The CDR3 runs from the conserved cysteine through the conserved F or W. The D gene is left open where the match is weak. Rows may omit the clone size; those that give it use once, few, many or a size class.

CDR3aa,CDR3nt,d_gene,abundance,v_gene,j_gene
CASSYRLDYGYTF,TGTGCCAGCAGTTATAGGCTTGACTATGGCTACACCTTC,-,-,TRBV28,TRBJ1-2
CASSLLGQGSYEQYF,TGTGCCAGCAGCTTGTTGGGACAGGGGTCCTACGAGCAGTACTTC,TRBD1,-,TRBV5-5,TRBJ2-7
CASSQDPWREGRTGELFF,TGCGCCAGCAGCCAAGATCCTTGGCGGGAGGGCCGAACCGGGGAGCTGTTTTTT,TRBD2,-,TRBV4-3,TRBJ2-2
CASSLVGGFTEAFF,TGCGCCAGCAGCTTGGTGGGGGGATTCACTGAAGCTTTCTTT,-,-,TRBV5-1,TRBJ1-1
CASSQDPVWGANTGELFF,TGTGCCAGCAGCCAAGACCCAGTGTGGGGGGCGAACACCGGGGAGCTGTTTTTT,-,-,TRBV4-2,TRBJ2-2
CASSWLAGDPTGELFF,TGCGCCAGCAGCTGGTTAGCGGGCGATCCTACCGGGGAGCTGTTTTTT,TRBD2,once,TRBV5-1,TRBJ2-2
CSVQPPGTVYGYTF,TGCAGCGTTCAACCCCCCGGGACAGTCTATGGCTACACCTTC,TRBD1,-,TRBV29-1,TRBJ1-2
CASSPQGGSAPANYGYTF,TGTGCCAGCTCACCACAAGGTGGTAGTGCCCCGGCTAACTATGGCTACACCTTC,-,-,TRBV18,TRBJ1-2
CASSITSANNEQFF,TGTGCCAGCAGTATCACTAGCGCTAACAATGAGCAGTTCTTC,TRBD2,once,TRBV6-1,TRBJ2-1
CASSLERLASGHEQFF,TGTGCCAGCAGCTTAGAAAGACTAGCTTCCGGGCATGAGCAGTTCTTC,TRBD2,-,TRBV11-2,TRBJ2-1
CASSPRKGTALYQETQYF,TGTGCCAGCAGCCCGCGGAAAGGGACAGCATTGTACCAAGAGACCCAGTACTTC,TRBD1,-,TRBV7-8,TRBJ2-5
CASSAQNREEPYEQYF,TGTGCCAGCAGCGCCCAGAATAGGGAGGAGCCCTACGAGCAGTACTTC,-,-,TRBV21-1,TRBJ2-7
CASTILAGGSGANVLTF,TGTGCCAGCACCATATTAGCGGGAGGGTCTGGGGCCAACGTCCTGACTTTC,TRBD2,once,TRBV27,TRBJ2-6
CASGELASAYNEQFF,TGTGCCAGCGGCGAACTAGCGTCAGCCTACAATGAGCAGTTCTTC,TRBD2,-,TRBV28,TRBJ2-1
CASSPGTKIHYEQYF,TGCGCCAGCAGCCCCGGAACCAAGATTCACTACGAGCAGTACTTC,-,-,TRBV5-1,TRBJ2-7
CASSYPEGTGNTEAFF,TGTGCCAGCAGTTACCCGGAAGGGACAGGGAACACTGAAGCTTTCTTT,TRBD1,-,TRBV6-6,TRBJ1-1
CASSPTTNQGYKGYTF,TGCGCCAGCAGCCCCACCACTAACCAAGGGTATAAGGGCTACACCTTC,-,few,TRBV5-1,TRBJ1-2
CASLNGPGVLTQYF,TGTGCCAGCCTCAACGGGCCGGGGGTCTTGACCCAGTACTTC,-,-,TRBV28,TRBJ2-5
CASSPLGDRAPTNEKLFF,TGTGCCAGCAGCCCCCTGGGGGACAGGGCTCCAACTAATGAAAAACTGTTTTTT,TRBD1,-,TRBV4-2,TRBJ1-4
CASTGTSGTYEQYF,TGCGCCAGCACAGGGACTAGCGGAACCTACGAGCAGTACTTC,TRBD2,-,TRBV5-1,TRBJ2-7
CASSPLTAIAKNIQYF,TGTGCCAGCTCACCACTGACTGCCATAGCCAAAAACATTCAGTACTTC,-,-,TRBV18,TRBJ2-4
CASRGTANTEAFF,TGTGCCAGCCGGGGGACAGCGAACACTGAAGCTTTCTTT,TRBD1,few,TRBV25-1,TRBJ1-1
CAWSRLGGYEQYF,TGTGCCTGGAGTCGATTAGGGGGCTACGAGCAGTACTTC,-,once,TRBV30,TRBJ2-7
CASSIGTRPLNTGELFF,TGTGCCAGTAGTATAGGCACTAGACCCTTGAACACCGGGGAGCTGTTTTTT,-,-,TRBV19,TRBJ2-2
CASSFTYEQYF,TGTGCCAGCAGTTTCACTTACGAGCAGTACTTC,-,-,TRBV2,TRBJ2-7
CASWGGTGELFF,TGTGCCAGCTGGGGGGGTACCGGGGAGCTGTTTTTT,TRBD2,-,TRBV6-6,TRBJ2-2
CASDSEGLNTEAFF,TGCGCCAGCGACTCGGAGGGACTGAACACTGAAGCTTTCTTT,-,-,TRBV5-1,TRBJ1-1
CASSYHGTANTEAFF,TGTGCCAGCAGTTACCACGGGACTGCGAACACTGAAGCTTTCTTT,-,-,TRBV6-5,TRBJ1-1
CASRDTYGQGGGANVLTF,TGTGCCAGCAGAGATACATATGGTCAGGGAGGAGGGGCCAACGTCCTGACTTTC,-,-,TRBV28,TRBJ2-6
CASSEYSGGTGNTIYF,TGTGCCAGCAGTGAATATTCAGGGGGAACTGGAAACACCATATATTTT,TRBD1,-,TRBV6-1,TRBJ1-3
CASRKDRVANVLTF,TGTGCCAGCAGAAAGGACAGGGTTGCCAACGTCCTGACTTTC,TRBD1,-,TRBV5-4,TRBJ2-6
CASSFTGFLNYGYTF,TGTGCCAGCAGCTTCACAGGATTCTTAAACTATGGCTACACCTTC,-,-,TRBV7-2,TRBJ1-2
CATSRAEGPAFF,TGTGCCACCAGCAGAGCCGAGGGACCAGCTTTCTTT,-,-,TRBV15,TRBJ1-1
CASYRQGIRGTDTQYF,TGTGCCAGCTATAGACAGGGAATAAGAGGCACAGATACGCAGTATTTT,TRBD1,-,TRBV27,TRBJ2-3
CASSRSGTRGFETQYF,TGTGCCAGTAGTCGCTCCGGGACTAGAGGTTTCGAGACCCAGTACTTC,TRBD2,-,TRBV19,TRBJ2-5
CASSYSSGTANTGELFF,TGCGCCAGCAGCTACTCGTCCGGGACAGCGAACACCGGGGAGCTGTTTTTT,TRBD1,-,TRBV5-1,TRBJ2-2
CASSWPSGSNEQFF,TGTGCCAGTAGTTGGCCTAGCGGGAGCAATGAGCAGTTCTTC,TRBD2,-,TRBV19,TRBJ2-1
CAWIPGLAGGTTDTQYF,TGTGCCTGGATTCCGGGACTAGCGGGAGGGACCACAGATACGCAGTATTTT,TRBD2,-,TRBV30,TRBJ2-3
CASSSDRGADTQYF,TGTGCCAGCAGCTCGGATCGGGGGGCAGATACGCAGTATTTT,TRBD2,once,TRBV5-6,TRBJ2-3
CASSPGASYYYEQYF,TGTGCCAGCTCACCGGGTGCATCCTATTACTACGAGCAGTACTTC,-,-,TRBV18,TRBJ2-7
CASSFLDLSYNEQFF,TGTGCCAGCAGTTTCCTCGACCTTTCCTACAATGAGCAGTTCTTC,-,once,TRBV28,TRBJ2-1
CASAGALNEKLFF,TGTGCCAGCGCGGGGGCCCTTAATGAAAAACTGTTTTTT,-,-,TRBV2,TRBJ1-4
CASSLAAQGEAEKLFF,TGCGCCAGCAGCTTGGCCGCTCAAGGAGAGGCGGAAAAACTGTTTTTT,-,-,TRBV5-1,TRBJ1-4
CASSPRILARVRDEQFF,TGTGCCAGCAGCCCCCGTATACTAGCCCGGGTAAGGGATGAGCAGTTCTTC,-,-,TRBV7-2,TRBJ2-1
CASSLARGQPQHF,TGTGCCAGCAGCTTGGCGAGAGGCCAGCCCCAGCATTTT,-,-,TRBV11-1,TRBJ1-5
CASSLGTAAGHEQYF,TGTGCCAGCAGCTTAGGTACGGCGGCGGGTCACGAGCAGTACTTC,-,-,TRBV7-3,TRBJ2-7
CASSLVFGEANTGELFF,TGTGCCAGCAGCTTAGTCTTCGGTGAGGCGAACACCGGGGAGCTGTTTTTT,-,-,TRBV7-2,TRBJ2-2
CASSSTTGELFF,TGTGCCAGCAGCTCCACCACCGGGGAGCTGTTTTTT,-,-,TRBV28,TRBJ2-2
CASTPGRGETQYF,TGCGCCAGCACCCCGGGTCGGGGTGAGACCCAGTACTTC,-,-,TRBV5-1,TRBJ2-5
CSARALGRGVEAFF,TGCAGCGCCCGAGCCCTAGGGAGGGGTGTTGAAGCTTTCTTT,-,-,TRBV29-1,TRBJ1-1
CASHGGRAQSAGQYF,TGTGCCAGCCACGGTGGCAGGGCTCAATCCGCGGGGCAGTACTTC,-,-,TRBV2,TRBJ2-7
CASRRQANTEAFF,TGTGCCAGCAGGCGGCAGGCGAACACTGAAGCTTTCTTT,-,-,TRBV14,TRBJ1-1
CASSIPRRTTNEKLFF,TGTGCCAGTAGTATTCCGAGACGAACAACTAATGAAAAACTGTTTTTT,-,-,TRBV19,TRBJ1-4
CASSGMRASGANVLTF,TGTGCCAGCAGTGGCATGAGGGCATCTGGGGCCAACGTCCTGACTTTC,-,-,TRBV6-1,TRBJ2-6
CASSNYAGEQFF,TGTGCCAGCAGCAATTACGCTGGTGAGCAGTTCTTC,-,-,TRBV5-8,TRBJ2-1
CASHPRTVGNTIYF,TGTGCCAGCCATCCCCGGACCGTGGGAAACACCATATATTTT,-,-,TRBV2,TRBJ1-3
CASSTRVETQYF,TGTGCCAGCAGCACTAGGGTAGAGACCCAGTACTTC,-,-,TRBV5-4,TRBJ2-5
CASRPGPRGPAGRTQYF,TGTGCCAGCAGACCTGGACCCCGGGGGCCCGCCGGTCGTACGCAGTATTTT,-,-,TRBV27,TRBJ2-3
CASSLGGAPSSYEQYF,TGCGCCAGCAGCTTGGGTGGGGCCCCGAGCTCCTACGAGCAGTACTTC,-,-,TRBV5-1,TRBJ2-7
CASSLEAGTSGGEQYF,TGTGCCAGCAGCTTGGAGGCCGGGACTAGCGGCGGCGAGCAGTACTTC,TRBD2,-,TRBV5-8,TRBJ2-7